This T cell receptor (beta chain) was found in a study of beta chain features in type 1 diabetes. This clone was recorded a few times. Naive, central memory, regulatory and stem cell-like memory cells within the CD4+ compartment were sorted using CD45RO/CCR7/CD25/CD127/CD95/CD27. All of the isolated RNA was reverse transcribed, so expressed TCRB transcripts were sequenced. Produced via immunoSEQ multiplex PCR; TCRdb's table is partial and in-frame only. The sample has under 350,000 clones, roughly 8% seen once. Sequenced sample: central memory CD4+ T cells from blood. The sequence came from a young woman in good health.

Here the CDR3 reads CASSFRKGWQETQYF. The CDR3 nucleotides are TGTGCCAGCAGTTTTCGCAAGGGGTGGCAAGAGACCCAGTACTTC. The genes are TRBV6-5 and TRBJ2-5, with a weak D call TRBD1 (5 bases). Per germline, CDR1 MNHEY and CDR2 SVGAGI. V was trimmed by 4 bases and J by 2 bases, leaving 14 bases between them. The CDR3 runs to 15 residues.